A selection of T cell receptor beta chains follows, all from one sample in a study of technical replicates of blood from a few donors. Some clones are missing from TCRdb's copy, which holds only in-frame ones; the method was immunoSEQ multiplex PCR. The sample yields approximately 75,000 clones, roughly four fifths seen once. Source material: PBMCs. The source is a human donor in good health. Some clones in this sample may be carry-over from other donors' samples. Each CDR3 is given with its conserved first and last residue. The D gene is left open where the match is weak. Clone size appears in some rows only: once, few, many, or a class for an expanded clone.

cdr3_aa,cdr3_nt,clone_size,d_call,j_call,v_call
CASTAGDGSGETQYF,TGTGCCAGCACGGCGGGAGATGGCAGTGGCGAGACCCAGTACTTC,-,TRBD2,TRBJ2-5,TRBV28
CAWSVVGRQPQHF,TGTGCCTGGAGTGTAGTGGGCAGGCAGCCCCAGCATTTT,-,-,TRBJ1-5,TRBV30
CATSRGQGAGYGYTF,TGTGCCACCAGCAGAGGACAGGGGGCCGGGTATGGCTACACCTTC,-,TRBD1,TRBJ1-2,TRBV15
CASLSGLSYEQYF,TGTGCCAGCCTGTCAGGACTTAGCTACGAGCAGTACTTC,-,-,TRBJ2-7,TRBV6-1
CASSDSGMFTDTQYF,TGTGCCAGCAGTGACAGCGGGATGTTCACAGATACGCAGTATTTT,once,TRBD2,TRBJ2-3,TRBV25-1
CASSRYRGVSEKLFF,TGTGCCAGCAGCAGATACAGGGGTGTTAGTGAAAAACTGTTTTTT,few,TRBD1,TRBJ1-4,TRBV7-2
CAWSGASGNSPLHF,TGTGCCTGGAGTGGCGCCTCGGGTAATTCACCCCTCCACTTT,-,-,TRBJ1-6,TRBV30
CASSDRRAPSYEQYF,TGTGCCAGCAGTGACCGGAGAGCCCCATCCTACGAGCAGTACTTC,-,-,TRBJ2-7,TRBV6-1
CASSPLGAGGEDNEQFF,TGTGCCAGCAGCCCGCTCGGAGCGGGGGGGGAGGACAATGAGCAGTTCTTC,-,TRBD2,TRBJ2-1,TRBV5-6
CASETGKYNEQFF,TGTGCCAGCGAAACGGGAAAGTACAATGAGCAGTTCTTC,-,-,TRBJ2-1,TRBV2
CASSIVEGSVPQHF,TGTGCCAGTAGTATAGTTGAGGGCTCGGTGCCCCAGCATTTT,-,-,TRBJ1-5,TRBV19
CASKLSEGTDTQYF,TGTGCCAGCAAACTCTCAGAGGGCACAGATACGCAGTATTTT,-,-,TRBJ2-3,TRBV7-6
CSAERVEQYF,TGCAGTGCAGAGCGAGTCGAGCAGTACTTC,-,-,TRBJ2-7,TRBV20-1
CASSAEGQGVYEQYF,TGTGCCAGCAGCGCCGAGGGTCAGGGGGTATACGAGCAGTACTTC,-,TRBD1,TRBJ2-7,TRBV7-9
CASSLAPRQSLITDTQYF,TGTGCCAGCAGCTTGGCCCCGAGACAGAGCTTGATCACAGATACGCAGTATTTT,-,-,TRBJ2-3,TRBV5-4
CASSQDRLPGQGYNEQFF,TGCGCCAGCAGCCAAGACCGTCTCCCGGGACAGGGGTACAATGAGCAGTTCTTC,-,TRBD1,TRBJ2-1,TRBV4-1
CSVDGGRNTGELFF,TGCAGCGTTGACGGGGGACGGAACACCGGGGAGCTGTTTTTT,-,-,TRBJ2-2,TRBV29-1
CASGLVPGQIYGYTF,TGTGCTAGTGGTTTGGTACCCGGACAGATCTATGGCTACACCTTC,few,-,TRBJ1-2,TRBV12-5
CASSLTWYPGELFF,TGTGCCAGCAGCCTCACTTGGTATCCCGGGGAGCTGTTTTTT,-,-,TRBJ2-2,TRBV7-6
CSVGDRGYSYEQYF,TGCAGCGTTGGGGACAGGGGATACTCCTACGAGCAGTACTTC,once,TRBD1,TRBJ2-7,TRBV29-1
CASSARGPDNEQFF,TGTGCCAGCAGCGCCAGGGGGCCAGACAATGAGCAGTTCTTC,-,TRBD1,TRBJ2-1,TRBV7-9
CASSHSGLAPETQYF,TGCGCCAGCAGCCATTCAGGACTAGCCCCGGAGACCCAGTACTTC,once,TRBD2,TRBJ2-5,TRBV4-1
CASSHRDRLSYEQYF,TGCGCCAGCAGCCACCGGGACAGGCTCTCCTACGAGCAGTACTTC,-,TRBD1,TRBJ2-7,TRBV5-1
CASSFSSGNEQFF,TGTGCCAGCAGTTTCTCCTCCGGCAATGAGCAGTTCTTC,-,-,TRBJ2-1,TRBV28
CASSYSAGIYGYTF,TGTGCCAGCAGTTACTCGGCAGGAATCTATGGCTACACCTTC,once,-,TRBJ1-2,TRBV6-5
CASRGTGVGEKLFF,TGTGCCAGCCGCGGGACAGGGGTTGGTGAAAAACTGTTTTTT,-,TRBD1,TRBJ1-4,TRBV27
CASSLGRLAQETQYF,TGTGCCAGCAGCTTAGGACGGCTAGCACAAGAGACCCAGTACTTC,once,-,TRBJ2-5,TRBV7-8
CASSLKGAGDYGYTF,TGTGCCAGCAGTTTGAAAGGGGCTGGGGACTATGGCTACACCTTC,-,-,TRBJ1-2,TRBV27
CASSIATGTRSQHF,TGTGCCAGTAGTATTGCAACAGGGACCAGATCCCAGCATTTT,-,-,TRBJ1-5,TRBV19
CASSLFQTYEQYF,TGTGCCAGCAGCTTATTCCAGACCTACGAGCAGTACTTC,-,-,TRBJ2-7,TRBV7-3
CASSAASGSSYEQYF,TGTGCCAGCAGCGCCGCTAGCGGGAGCTCCTACGAGCAGTACTTC,-,TRBD2,TRBJ2-7,TRBV9
CAWSAGNYGYTF,TGTGCCTGGAGTGCAGGGAACTATGGCTACACCTTC,-,-,TRBJ1-2,TRBV30
CASSSGTGRTQYF,TGTGCCAGCAGCTCGGGGACAGGACGGACCCAGTACTTC,-,TRBD1,TRBJ2-5,TRBV9
CSDQGYGYTF,TGCAGCGACCAGGGCTATGGCTACACCTTC,-,-,TRBJ1-2,TRBV29-1
CASSLRSGSNEQFF,TGCGCCAGCAGCTTGAGGAGCGGGAGCAATGAGCAGTTCTTC,-,TRBD2,TRBJ2-1,TRBV5-1
CASSLRSGLRNEQYF,TGTGCCAGCAGCTTGAGGTCGGGGTTAAGGAACGAGCAGTACTTC,few,-,TRBJ2-7,TRBV5-4
CASSLEAGRSGYTF,TGCGCCAGCAGCTTGGAGGCGGGACGGAGTGGCTACACCTTC,-,-,TRBJ1-2,TRBV5-1
CASSSVAGTIKSPLHF,TGTGCCAGCAGCTCCGTGGCCGGGACTATCAAATCACCCCTCCACTTT,-,-,TRBJ1-6,TRBV7-2
CASRRGDRVYEQYF,TGTGCCAGCAGGCGCGGGGACAGGGTCTACGAGCAGTACTTC,-,TRBD1,TRBJ2-7,TRBV2
CASRSGTGRGGELFF,TGCGCCAGCAGATCCGGGACAGGGAGGGGCGGGGAGCTGTTTTTT,-,TRBD1,TRBJ2-2,TRBV5-1
CSVLSQGAYEQYF,TGCAGCGTTCTCAGTCAGGGGGCCTACGAGCAGTACTTC,few,TRBD1,TRBJ2-7,TRBV29-1
CATSRGDRAGGGYTF,TGTGCCACCAGCAGGGGGGACAGGGCGGGTGGAGGCTACACCTTC,-,TRBD1,TRBJ1-2,TRBV15
CASSQDRTSGPSNIQYF,TGCGCCAGCAGCCAAGATCGGACTAGCGGGCCAAGTAACATTCAGTACTTC,-,TRBD2,TRBJ2-4,TRBV4-1
CASSPGQGFFGYTF,TGTGCCAGCAGCCCAGGACAGGGTTTCTTTGGCTACACCTTC,-,TRBD1,TRBJ1-2,TRBV9
CASSWGVGSYEQYF,TGCGCCAGCAGCTGGGGGGTGGGGTCCTACGAGCAGTACTTC,once,-,TRBJ2-7,TRBV5-1